The clone carrying this T cell receptor (beta chain) was recorded a few times. Its specificity is unknown. Primers used in a second PCR of roughly 6 to 11 cycles were a sample-barcoded 5' primer and a J-beta primer mix. TCRdb re-analysed the 5' RACE reads in MiXCR, keeping a single row per CDR3 protein. The sample has around 800,000 distinct CDR3 sequences; 62% are singletons. The V gene's germline CDR1 is LGHNA and CDR2 YNFKEQ. The V and J ends lost 1 base and 4 bases respectively, with 7 bases between them. This CDR3 has 14 residues. These data belong to a study of blood T cells in healthy people across ages. Healthy Russian Caucasian donors spanned ages about 6 to 100 years. The study's findings and limits: Among T cells, TCR beta diversity per million cells dropped roughly linearly as age rose.

The sequence was obtained from a man in his thirties or forties in good health. The V and J genes are TRBV4-2 and TRBJ2-2; D is unresolved. The sequencing input was blood. As DNA, the CDR3 is TGTGCCAGCAGCCAAGCGGTGGGCACCGGGGAGCTGTTTTTT. Translating it yields CASSQAVGTGELFF.